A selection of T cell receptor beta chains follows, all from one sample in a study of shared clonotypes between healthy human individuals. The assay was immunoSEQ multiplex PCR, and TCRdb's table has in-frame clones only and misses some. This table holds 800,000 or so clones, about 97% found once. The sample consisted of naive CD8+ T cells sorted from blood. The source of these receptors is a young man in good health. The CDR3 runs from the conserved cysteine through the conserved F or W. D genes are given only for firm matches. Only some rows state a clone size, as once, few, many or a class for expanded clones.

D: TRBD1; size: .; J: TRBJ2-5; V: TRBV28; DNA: TGTGCCAGCAGTTTCCTTGGGACAGGGAACCAAGAGACCCAGTACTTC; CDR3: CASSFLGTGNQETQYF
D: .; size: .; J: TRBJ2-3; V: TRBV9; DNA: TGTGCCAGCAGCGTAGGGAGATTTCTGCTCACAGATACGCAGTATTTT; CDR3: CASSVGRFLLTDTQYF
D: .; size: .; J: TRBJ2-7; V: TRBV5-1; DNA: TGCGCCAGCAGCTTGGAGGGTCAGCTGTCCTACGAGCAGTACTTC; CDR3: CASSLEGQLSYEQYF
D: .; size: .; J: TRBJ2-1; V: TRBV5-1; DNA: TGCGCCAGCAGCGGGGACCCCACCTACAATGAGCAGTTCTTC; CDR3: CASSGDPTYNEQFF
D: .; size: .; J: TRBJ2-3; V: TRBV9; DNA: TGTGCCAGCAGCGGTAGAACGGTAGCGGGCACAGATACGCAGTATTTT; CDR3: CASSGRTVAGTDTQYF
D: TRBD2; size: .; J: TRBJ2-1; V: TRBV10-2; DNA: TGCGCCAGCACCCAGACTAGCGATGGATTTTTGGTCTCCTACAATGAGCAGTTCTTC; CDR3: CASTQTSDGFLVSYNEQFF
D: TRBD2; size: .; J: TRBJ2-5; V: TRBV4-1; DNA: TGCGCCAGCAGCCAAGAAGGTAATAGCGGGCCTCAAGAGACCCAGTACTTC; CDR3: CASSQEGNSGPQETQYF
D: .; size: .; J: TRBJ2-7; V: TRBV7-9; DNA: TGTGCCAGCAGCTCTGGGACCTGGTACGAGCAGTACTTC; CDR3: CASSSGTWYEQYF
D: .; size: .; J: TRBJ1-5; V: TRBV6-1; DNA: TGTGCCACTTTTCAGGGGAGAAATCAGCCCCAGCATTTT; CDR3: CATFQGRNQPQHF
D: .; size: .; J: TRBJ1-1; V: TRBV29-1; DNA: TGCAGCGTGGGGGTTATGAACACTGAAGCTTTCTTT; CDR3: CSVGVMNTEAFF
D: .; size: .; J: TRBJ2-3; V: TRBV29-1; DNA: TGCAGCGTTTGGTGGACTAGCACAGATACGCAGTATTTT; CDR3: CSVWWTSTDTQYF
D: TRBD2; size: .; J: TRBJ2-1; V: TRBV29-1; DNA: TGCAGCGATGACCCTCTAGCGGCCCCCGGTGAGCAGTTCTTC; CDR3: CSDDPLAAPGEQFF
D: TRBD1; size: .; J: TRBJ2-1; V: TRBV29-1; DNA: TGCAGCGGCACCCGACAGGGTAGAAGGAATGAGCAGTTCTTC; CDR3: CSGTRQGRRNEQFF
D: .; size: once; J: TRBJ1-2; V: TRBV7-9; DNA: TGTGCCAGCAGCTCCACAGGCCCGGGGGGCTACACCTTC; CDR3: CASSSTGPGGYTF
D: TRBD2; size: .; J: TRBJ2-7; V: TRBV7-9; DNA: TGTGCCAGCAGCTGGGGGGGTCGGCCCCTCGAGCAGTACTTC; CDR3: CASSWGGRPLEQYF
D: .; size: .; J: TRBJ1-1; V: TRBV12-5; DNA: TGTGCTAGTGGTTTGACGAGAAACACTGAAGCTTTCTTT; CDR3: CASGLTRNTEAFF
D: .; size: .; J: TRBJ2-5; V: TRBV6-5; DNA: TGTGCCAGCAGTTACTCGAACGGTCTGGAGAGGGAGACCCAGTACTTC; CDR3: CASSYSNGLERETQYF
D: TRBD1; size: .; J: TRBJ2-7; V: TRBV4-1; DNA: TGCGCCAGCAGCCAATTTGAGTACCAGGGGGCCAACGAGCAGTACTTC; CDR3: CASSQFEYQGANEQYF
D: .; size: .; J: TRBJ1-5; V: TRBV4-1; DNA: TGCGCCAGCAGCCAGAGGCAGCGCAATCAGCCCCAGCATTTT; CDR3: CASSQRQRNQPQHF
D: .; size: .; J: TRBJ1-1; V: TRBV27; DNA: TGTGCCAGCAGTTTAGCGGCCAGCCGGAAAGCTTTCTTT; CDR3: CASSLAASRKAFF
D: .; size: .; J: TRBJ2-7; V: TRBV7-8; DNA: TGTGCCAGCAGCTTTTTTAAGTACGAGCAGTACTTC; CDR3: CASSFFKYEQYF
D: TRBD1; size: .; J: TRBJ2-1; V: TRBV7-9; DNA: TGTGCCAGCAGCTTGCCGGGACAGGCCCCAAATGAGCAGTTCTTC; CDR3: CASSLPGQAPNEQFF
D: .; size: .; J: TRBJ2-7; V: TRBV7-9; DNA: TGTGCCAGCAGCTTAGCGGGGAGGCACGAGCAGTACTTC; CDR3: CASSLAGRHEQYF
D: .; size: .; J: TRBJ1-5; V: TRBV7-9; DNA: TGTGCCAGCAGCGCCAGTTGGAATCAGCCCCAGCATTTT; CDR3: CASSASWNQPQHF
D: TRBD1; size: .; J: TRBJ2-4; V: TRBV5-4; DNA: TGTGCCAGCAGCTCCGGGACAGGAAAAAACATTCAGTACTTC; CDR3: CASSSGTGKNIQYF
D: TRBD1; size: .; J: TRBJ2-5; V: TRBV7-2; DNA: TGTGCCAGCAGCACTAACTCCCGAAGGGACAGGGCTGGGGAGACCCAGTACTTC; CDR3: CASSTNSRRDRAGETQYF
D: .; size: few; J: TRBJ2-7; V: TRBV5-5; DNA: TGTGCCAGCAGCTCCCCCTACGAGCAGTACTTC; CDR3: CASSSPYEQYF
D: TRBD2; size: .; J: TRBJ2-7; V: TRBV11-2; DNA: TGTGCCAGCAGCTTAGAAGGACTAGCGGACGCCTACGAGCAGTACTTC; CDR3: CASSLEGLADAYEQYF
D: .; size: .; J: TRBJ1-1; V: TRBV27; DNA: TGTGCCAGCAGTTTAGCGCAGGGGTTTGAAGCTTTCTTT; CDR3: CASSLAQGFEAFF
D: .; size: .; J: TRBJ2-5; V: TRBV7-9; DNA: TGTGCCACCTCAAATGAGAGGCAACAAGAGACCCAGTACTTC; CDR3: CATSNERQQETQYF
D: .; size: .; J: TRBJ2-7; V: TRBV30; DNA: TGTGCCTGGAGTGGCTGGACGACGAGCTACGAGCAGTACTTC; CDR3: CAWSGWTTSYEQYF
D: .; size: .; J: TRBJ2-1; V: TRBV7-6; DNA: TGTGCCAGCAGCATGAAAGTTACCGAGTTTACCTACAATGAGCAGTTCTTC; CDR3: CASSMKVTEFTYNEQFF
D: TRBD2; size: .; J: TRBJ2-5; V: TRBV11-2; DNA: TGTGCCAGCAGCCGACGACCGGGAGGGCAGCGCTTAGAGACCCAGTACTTC; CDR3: CASSRRPGGQRLETQYF
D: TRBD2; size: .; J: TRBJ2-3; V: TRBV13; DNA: TGTGCCAGCAGCTTGTGGGAGGGCGTTGGTGCAGATACGCAGTATTTT; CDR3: CASSLWEGVGADTQYF
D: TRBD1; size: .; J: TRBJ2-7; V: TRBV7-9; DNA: TGTGCCAGCAGCCCTAGTGGGGGACAGGAGCAGTACTTC; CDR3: CASSPSGGQEQYF
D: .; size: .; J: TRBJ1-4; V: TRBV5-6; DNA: TGTGCCAGCAGCTCAACTTTCGCAGCTAATGAAAAACTGTTTTTT; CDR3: CASSSTFAANEKLFF
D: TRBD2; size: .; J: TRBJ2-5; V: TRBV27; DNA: TGTGCCAGCAGTTTACCGGGACTAGCGGGAGGGGAGGAGACCCAGTACTTC; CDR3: CASSLPGLAGGEETQYF
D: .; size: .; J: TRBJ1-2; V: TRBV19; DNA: TGTGCCAGTAGTCCTTCCGTGGGTAACTATGGCTACACCTTC; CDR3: CASSPSVGNYGYTF
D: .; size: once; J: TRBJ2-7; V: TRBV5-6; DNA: TGTGCCAGCAGCGTTAACGGGAGAAGCTACGAGCAGTACTTC; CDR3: CASSVNGRSYEQYF
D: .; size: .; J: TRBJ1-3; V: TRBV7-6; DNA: TGTGCCAGCAGCCTAGACGGGGGAGACACCATATATTTT; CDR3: CASSLDGGDTIYF
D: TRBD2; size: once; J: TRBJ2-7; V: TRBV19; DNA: TGTGCCTCCATGGGGGGGAGATACTACGAGCAGTACTTC; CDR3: CASMGGRYYEQYF
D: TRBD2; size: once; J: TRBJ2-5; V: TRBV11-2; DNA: TGTGCCAGCAGCACCAGGACTAGCGGGCAAGAGACCCAGTACTTC; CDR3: CASSTRTSGQETQYF
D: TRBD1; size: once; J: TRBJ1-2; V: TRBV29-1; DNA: TGCAGCGCCCTAGAACCTCGACAGGGTTCCAATGGCTACACCTTC; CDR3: CSALEPRQGSNGYTF
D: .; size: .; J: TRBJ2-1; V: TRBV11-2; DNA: TGTGCCAGCAGCTCGCAGGACAATGAGCAGTTCTTC; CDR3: CASSSQDNEQFF
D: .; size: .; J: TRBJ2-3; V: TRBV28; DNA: TGTGCCAGCAGTAGAGGGCTAGACCCAGATACGCAGTATTTT; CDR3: CASSRGLDPDTQYF
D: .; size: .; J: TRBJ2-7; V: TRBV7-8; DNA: TGTGCCACGTGGACACGAACCTACGAGCAGTACTTC; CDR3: CATWTRTYEQYF
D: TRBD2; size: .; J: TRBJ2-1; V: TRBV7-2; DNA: TGTGCCAGCAGCTTAGTTGCGGGAGGGTACAATGAGCAGTTCTTC; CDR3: CASSLVAGGYNEQFF
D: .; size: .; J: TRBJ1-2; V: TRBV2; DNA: TGTGCCAGCAGTGGTAAGCCTTCGGATGGCTACACCTTC; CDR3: CASSGKPSDGYTF
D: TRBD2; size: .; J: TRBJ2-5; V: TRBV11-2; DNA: TGTGCCAGCAGCCCCATCCTAGCGGGAGGGGCGGGGGAGACCCAGTACTTC; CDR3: CASSPILAGGAGETQYF
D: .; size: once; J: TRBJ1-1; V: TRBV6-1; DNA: TGTGCCAGCAGTGACGGCAGAATTGAAGCTTTCTTT; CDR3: CASSDGRIEAFF
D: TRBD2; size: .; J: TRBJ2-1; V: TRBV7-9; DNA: TGTGCCAGCTTCGGCCTTAGCGGGAAGTACAATGAGCAGTTCTTC; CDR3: CASFGLSGKYNEQFF
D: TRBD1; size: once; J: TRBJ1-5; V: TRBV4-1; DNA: TGCGCCAGCAGCCATATGCCGGGACAGGGGGATCAGCCCCAGCATTTT; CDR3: CASSHMPGQGDQPQHF
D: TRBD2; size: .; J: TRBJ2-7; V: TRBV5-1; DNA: TGCGCCAGCAGCAGCGGGACTACCTCCTACGAGCAGTACTTC; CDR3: CASSSGTTSYEQYF
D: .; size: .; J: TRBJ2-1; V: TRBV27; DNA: TGTGCCAGCAGTTTATCGACCGGGCTACTATACAATGAGCAGTTCTTC; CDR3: CASSLSTGLLYNEQFF
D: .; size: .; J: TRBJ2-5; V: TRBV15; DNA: TGTGCCACCAGCAGATCCAGGACGGCGACCCAGTACTTC; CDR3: CATSRSRTATQYF
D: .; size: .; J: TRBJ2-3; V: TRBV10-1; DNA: TGCGCCAGCAGTCGGGGAATCACAGATACGCAGTATTTT; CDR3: CASSRGITDTQYF
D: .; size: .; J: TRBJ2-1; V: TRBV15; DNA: TGTGCCACCAGCAGAGAAGTGACCCGGGAGCTGATCAATGAGCAGTTCTTC; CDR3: CATSREVTRELINEQFF
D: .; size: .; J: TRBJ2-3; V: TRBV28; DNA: TGTGCCAGCAGTGATCGGATATTCACAGATACGCAGTATTTT; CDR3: CASSDRIFTDTQYF